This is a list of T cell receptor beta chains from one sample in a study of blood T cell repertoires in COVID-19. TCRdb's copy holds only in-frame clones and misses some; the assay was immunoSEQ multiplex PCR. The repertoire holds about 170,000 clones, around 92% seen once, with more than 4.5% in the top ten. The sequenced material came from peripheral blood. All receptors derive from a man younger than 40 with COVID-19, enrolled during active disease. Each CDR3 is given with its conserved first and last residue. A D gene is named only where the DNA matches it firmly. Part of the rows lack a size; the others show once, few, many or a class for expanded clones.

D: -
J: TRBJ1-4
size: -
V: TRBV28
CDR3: CASSLSSGALNEKLFF
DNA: TGTGCCAGCAGTTTATCCTCAGGGGCCCTTAATGAAAAACTGTTTTTT

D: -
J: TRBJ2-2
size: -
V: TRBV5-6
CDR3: CASSLLGPNAPGELFF
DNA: TGTGCCAGCAGCTTGCTCGGTCCCAACGCACCCGGGGAGCTGTTTTTT

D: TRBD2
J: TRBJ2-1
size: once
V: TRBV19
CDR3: CASSILGTSPYNEQFF
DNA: TGTGCCAGTAGTATATTAGGGACTAGTCCTTACAATGAGCAGTTCTTC

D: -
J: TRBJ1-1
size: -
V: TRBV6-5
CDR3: CASSYWPTEPAFF
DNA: TGTGCCAGCAGTTATTGGCCAACAGAGCCGGCTTTCTTT

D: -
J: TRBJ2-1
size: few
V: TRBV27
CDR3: CASSLWGAGEGEQFF
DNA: TGTGCCAGCAGTTTATGGGGGGCGGGAGAAGGTGAGCAGTTCTTC

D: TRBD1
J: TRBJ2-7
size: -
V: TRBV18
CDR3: CASSVDRDYEQYF
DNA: TGTGCCAGCTCAGTCGACAGGGACTACGAGCAGTACTTC

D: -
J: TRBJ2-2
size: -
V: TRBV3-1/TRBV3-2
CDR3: CASSRGRGLNTGELFF
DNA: TGTGCCAGCAGCCGCGGAAGGGGCTTGAACACCGGGGAGCTGTTTTTT

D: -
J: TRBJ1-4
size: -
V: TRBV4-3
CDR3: CASSQDRRGSEKLFF
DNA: TGCGCCAGCAGCCAAGATCGGAGGGGAAGCGAAAAACTGTTTTTT

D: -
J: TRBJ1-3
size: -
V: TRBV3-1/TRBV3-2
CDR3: CASSQVSAGNTIYF
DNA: TGTGCCAGCAGCCAAGTCTCGGCTGGAAACACCATATATTTT

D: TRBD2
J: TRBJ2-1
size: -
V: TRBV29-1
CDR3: CSVVLAGAGEQFF
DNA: TGCAGCGTTGTCCTAGCGGGAGCCGGTGAGCAGTTCTTC

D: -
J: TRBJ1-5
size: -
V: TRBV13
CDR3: CASSLGPGDQPQHF
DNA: TGTGCCAGCAGCTTGGGGCCTGGCGATCAGCCCCAGCATTTT

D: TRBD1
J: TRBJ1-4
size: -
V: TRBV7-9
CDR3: CASSLGNRDSNEKLFF
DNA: TGTGCCAGCAGCTTAGGGAACCGGGACAGTAATGAAAAACTGTTTTTT

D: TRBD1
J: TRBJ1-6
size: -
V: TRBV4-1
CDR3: CASSQEESGTGTGSSPLHF
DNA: TGCGCCAGCAGCCAAGAGGAGTCCGGGACAGGGACTGGGAGTTCACCCCTCCACTTT

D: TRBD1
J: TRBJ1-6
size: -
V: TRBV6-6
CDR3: CASLGTGGYNSPLHF
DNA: TGTGCCAGCCTGGGGACAGGGGGATATAATTCACCCCTCCACTTT

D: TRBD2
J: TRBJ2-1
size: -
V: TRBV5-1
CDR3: CASSVGLAGGNNEQFF
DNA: TGCGCCAGCAGCGTGGGACTAGCGGGAGGAAACAATGAGCAGTTCTTC

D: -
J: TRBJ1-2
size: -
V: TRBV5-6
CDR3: CASSRTQGNYGYTF
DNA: TGTGCCAGCAGCCGCACACAGGGCAACTATGGCTACACCTTC

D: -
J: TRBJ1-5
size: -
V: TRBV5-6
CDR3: CASSLGGGGWGVQPQHF
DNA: TGTGCCAGCAGCTTGGGTGGAGGAGGCTGGGGGGTTCAGCCCCAGCATTTT

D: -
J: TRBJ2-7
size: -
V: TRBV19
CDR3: CASSIAPLTPTYEQYF
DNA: TGTGCCAGTAGTATAGCCCCCCTGACACCCACCTACGAGCAGTACTTC

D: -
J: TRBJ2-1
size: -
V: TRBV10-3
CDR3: CAISSRFGGNEQFF
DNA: TGTGCCATCTCTAGTAGGTTTGGGGGGAATGAGCAGTTCTTC

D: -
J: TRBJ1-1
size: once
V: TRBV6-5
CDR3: CASSYEGEAFF
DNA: TGTGCCAGCAGTTACGAGGGTGAAGCTTTCTTT

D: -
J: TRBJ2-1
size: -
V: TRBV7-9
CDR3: CASSGLSSSSYNEQFF
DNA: TGTGCCAGCTCCGGTTTGTCTTCGAGCTCCTACAATGAGCAGTTCTTC

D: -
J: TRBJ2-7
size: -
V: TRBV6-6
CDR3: CASSYRYEQYF
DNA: TGTGCCAGCAGTTATAGATACGAGCAGTACTTC

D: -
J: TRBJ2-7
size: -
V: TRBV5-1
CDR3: CASRSSGTYEQYF
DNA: TGCGCCAGCAGATCGAGCGGAACCTACGAGCAGTACTTC